These 30 T cell receptor beta chains came from one sample sequenced in a study of cytomegalovirus exposure and HLA in healthy donors. Both 60 Vbeta primers and 13 Jbeta primers went into the PCR. The repertoire was sequenced with immunoSEQ multiplex PCR; TCRdb's copy has only in-frame clones and lacks some. The data hold 180,000 or so clones, with 75% to 80% observed a single time. Sample: PBMCs. The receptors stem from a man aged 45-60 years in good health and CMV-seropositive.

This rearrangement joins TRBV28 to TRBJ1-6; TRBD1 matches at 7 bases. This CDR3 has 16 residues. The germline CDR1 and CDR2 sequences are MDHEN and SYDVKM. The ends lost 8 bases at V and 3 bases at J; junction bases unmatched: 10. Here the CDR3 DNA reads TGTGCCAGCGGATACAACAGGGGTTACTATAATTCACCCCTCCACTTT. The encoded protein is CASGYNRGYYNSPLHF.

This clone has a single count. The chain recombines TRBV2 with TRBJ1-1; a possible D gene is TRBD1 (5 bases). The CDR3 is made up of 16 amino acids. Germline V gives CDR1 SNHLY, CDR2 FYNNEI. The ends were cut back, 3 bases at V and 0 bases at J, with 14 bases in the middle. The chain's CDR3 is CASSDPATVMNTEAFF. For the CDR3, the DNA is TGTGCCAGCAGTGACCCCGCGACAGTAATGAACACTGAAGCTTTCTTT.

The chain links TRBV2 to TRBJ2-5, with 10 bases that match TRBD2. CDR3 length: 15 amino acids. Germline CDR1 and CDR2: SNHLY and FYNNEI. J was trimmed by 5 bases and V by 5 bases; bases with no gene match: 8. The DNA for the CDR3 is TGTGCCAGCAGTCGCCTGCTAGCGGGGGACGAGACCCAGTACTTC. It translates to CASSRLLAGDETQYF.

The chain recombines TRBV28 with TRBJ1-4; weak D call: TRBD1 (6 bases). The germline V and J ends were trimmed by 6 bases and 1 base, with 18 bases remaining between them. CDR1 and CDR2 from the germline V gene are MDHEN and SYDVKM. The CDR3 runs 17 residues. The CDR3 DNA follows: TGTGCCAGCAGGACCCTGTACCAGGGGTTAACTAATGAAAAACTGTTTTTT. Its protein is CASRTLYQGLTNEKLFF.

The chain has TRBV19 and TRBJ1-6, with D uncertain. From germline, CDR1 is LNHDA and CDR2 SQIVND (reference sequence). V dropped 3 bases and J dropped 4 bases, with 7 bases sitting between them. CDR3 length: 14 amino acids. CDR3 residues: CASSIDSYNSPLHF. The CDR3 DNA reads TGTGCCAGTAGTATCGACTCATATAATTCACCCCTCCACTTT.

This clone was recorded once. The V call is TRBV5-1, the J call TRBJ1-4; 7 nucleotides agree with TRBD1. This CDR3 region has 13 residues. Germline values: CDR1 SGHRS, CDR2 YFSETQ. The ends lost 4 bases at V and 8 bases at J; junction bases unmatched: 5. Here the CDR3 reads CASSLTGEEKLFF. The CDR3 nucleotides are TGCGCCAGCAGCCTTACAGGGGAGGAAAAACTGTTTTTT.

This chain links TRBV10-3 with TRBJ2-3, with 10 bases aligning to TRBD1. The CDR3 length is 14 residues. The germline CDR1 and CDR2 sequences are ENHRY and SYGVKD. The V and J ends lost 5 bases and 4 bases, in that order; junction bases with no gene match: 3. As DNA, the CDR3 is TGTGCCATCAGTCCGGGACAGGGGTCAGATACGCAGTATTTT. This gives the protein CAISPGQGSDTQYF.

The V gene is TRBV6-5, the J gene TRBJ1-5, with TRBD1 as a possible D gene (5 bases). Germline V gene data show CDR1 as MNHEY and CDR2 as SVGAGI. Trimming removed 5 bases from V and 3 bases from J, with 11 bases in between. This CDR3 has 14 residues. CDR3 sequence (DNA): TGTGCCAGCAGTAATAGGGGCCTCAATCAGCCCCAGCATTTT. It translates to CASSNRGLNQPQHF.

V gene TRBV9 combines with J gene TRBJ2-6, with 7 nucleotides matching TRBD2. From germline, CDR1 is SGDLS and CDR2 YYNGEE. The CDR3 is 17 amino acids. After removal of 5 bases from V and 1 base from J, the junction contained 9 bases not matched to a gene. The CDR3 is CASSGTGGGSGANVLTF. Here the CDR3 DNA reads TGTGCCAGCAGTGGGACGGGGGGTGGATCTGGGGCCAACGTCCTGACTTTC.

This clone has only a few counts. The chain carries TRBV7-9 and TRBJ2-3; 7 bases line up with TRBD2. Per the germline V gene, CDR1 is SEHNR and CDR2 is FQNEAQ (reference sequence). This CDR3 has 15 amino acids. The ends lost 11 bases at V and 2 bases at J; junction bases unmatched: 13. CDR3 nucleotides: TGTGCCTCGACGCGGCTAGCGGTTAACACAGATACGCAGTATTTT. Translated, it gives CASTRLAVNTDTQYF. Combining the CDR3 with reference TRBV7-9 and TRBJ2-3 gives the whole variable domain DTGVSQNPRHKITKRGQNVTFRCDPISEHNRLYWYRQTLGQGPEFLTYFQNEAQLEKSRLLSDRFSAERPKGSFSTLEIQRTEQGDSAMYLCASTRLAVNTDTQYFGPGTRLTVL.

The gene calls are TRBV7-8 and TRBJ2-1, with D unresolved. Germline CDR1 reads SGHVS; CDR2 reads FQNEAQ. CDR3 length equals 12 residues. Trimming pared 11 bases from V and 5 bases from J, leaving 13 bases between. The CDR3 loop reads CAWSGWDNEQFF. The CDR3 DNA follows: TGTGCCTGGAGTGGCTGGGACAATGAGCAGTTCTTC. Drawing the rest from reference TRBV7-8 and TRBJ2-1, the complete variable domain is GAGVSQSPRYKVAKRGQDVALRCDPISGHVSLFWYQQALGQGPEFLTYFQNEAQLDKSGLPSDRFFAERPEGSVSTLKIQRTQQEDSAVYLCAWSGWDNEQFFGPGTRLTVL.

The chain employs TRBV28 and TRBJ1-5; 9 positions agree with TRBD1. The germline V gene has CDR1 MDHEN and CDR2 SYDVKM. With V trimmed by 2 bases and J by 7 bases, 9 bases remained unmatched. The CDR3 is 16 residues long. In DNA, the CDR3 is TGTGCCAGCAGTTTACTTTACGGGACAGGGTACCAGCCCCAGCATTTT. It codes for CASSLLYGTGYQPQHF.

This rearrangement joins TRBV15 to TRBJ2-7; possible D gene TRBD1, 6 bases. From germline, CDR1 is LNHNV and CDR2 YYDKDF (reference sequence). Between the trimmed V and J ends, which lost 0 bases and 2 bases, there was a span of 14 bases. The CDR3 totals 16 residues. CDR3 in amino acids: CATSRDRARGTYEQYF. The CDR3 DNA sequence: TGTGCCACCAGCAGAGATCGGGCAAGGGGGACCTACGAGCAGTACTTC.

The chain employs TRBV7-6 and TRBJ2-2; tentatively, D is TRBD1 (5 bases). This CDR3 comprises 14 residues. CDR1 and CDR2 (germline): SGHVS, FNYEAQ. Trimming removed 6 bases from V and 4 bases from J, with 12 bases in between. The CDR3 sequence is CASSGAGFTGELFF. The DNA of the CDR3 is TGTGCCAGCAGTGGGGCAGGGTTCACCGGGGAGCTGTTTTTT.

This clone was picked up one time. The chain has TRBV9 and TRBJ2-1; 8 bases map to TRBD2. CDR1 is SGDLS, CDR2 YYNGEE, per germline. The ends lost 3 bases at V and 9 bases at J; junction bases unmatched: 5. This CDR3 has 13 residues. This CDR3 is CASSAGGASEQFF. CDR3 nucleotides: TGTGCCAGCAGCGCGGGGGGGGCAAGTGAGCAGTTCTTC.

The rearrangement joins TRBV18 to TRBJ2-3; TRBD1 matches 7 bases. This CDR3 is built from 15 residues. V was pared by 3 bases and J by 7 bases, with 10 bases of the junction left unmatched. Germline V gene data show CDR1 as KGHSH and CDR2 as LQKENI. The CDR3 loop reads CASSPAQGFGYTQYF. CDR3 nucleotides: TGTGCCAGCTCACCTGCACAGGGGTTTGGGTATACGCAGTATTTT. Using reference TRBV18 and TRBJ2-3 for the parts outside the CDR3, the full variable domain is NAGVMQNPRHLVRRRGQEARLRCSPMKGHSHVYWYRQLPEEGLKFMVYLQKENIIDESGMPKERFSAEFPKEGPSILRIQQVVRGDSAAYFCASSPAQGFGYTQYFGPGTRLTVL.

The chain couples TRBV5-4 to TRBJ2-5; D may be TRBD2 (5 bases). V was trimmed by 4 bases and J by 5 bases, leaving 15 bases between them. The CDR3 spans 14 residues. Germline CDR1 is SGHNT and CDR2 is YYREEE (reference sequence). The CDR3, as DNA: TGTGCCAGCAGCGGAAAAAGTACGGGGGAGACCCAGTACTTC. Translating it yields CASSGKSTGETQYF.

This chain connects TRBV4-1 to TRBJ2-6; 9 positions match TRBD1. The V segment lost 4 bases and the J segment 2 bases; nucleotides outside the gene matches: 12. The CDR3 consists of 19 residues. Germline V gives CDR1 MGHRA, CDR2 YSYEKL. The CDR3 protein is CASSLSGGTGTTGANVLTF. CDR3 DNA sequence: TGCGCCAGCAGCCTTTCCGGCGGGACAGGGACGACTGGGGCCAACGTCCTGACTTTC.

The chain is built from TRBV4-1 and TRBJ2-1; 11 nucleotides match TRBD2. J lost 6 bases, V lost 0 bases, and 10 bases had no gene match. CDR3 length: 18 residues. The germline V gene encodes CDR1 MGHRA and CDR2 YSYEKL. In nucleotides, the CDR3 is TGCGCCAGCAGCCAAGATCCGTCCGCTAGCGGGGGGATCAATGAGCAGTTCTTC. Translation gives CASSQDPSASGGINEQFF.

V and J are TRBV19 and TRBJ1-2; no reliable D call. Germline CDR1 and CDR2: LNHDA and SQIVND (reference sequence). The CDR3 is 15 residues long. Trimming left V 1 base short and J 2 bases short, with 11 bases between. The CDR3 nucleotides are TGTGCCAGTAGTATAGCCGGTCGGGGAAACTATGGCTACACCTTC. It yields the protein CASSIAGRGNYGYTF.

This chain joins TRBV23-1 and TRBJ1-5; D perhaps matches TRBD1 (5 bases). TRBV23-1 is recorded as an ORF, its role being uncertain. Trimming pared 8 bases from V and 6 bases from J, leaving 20 bases between. The CDR3 consists of 15 residues. The CDR3 is CASGTRGLEVQPQHF. In DNA, the CDR3 is TGCGCCAGCGGAACTCGGGGACTGGAAGTTCAGCCCCAGCATTTT.

V gene TRBV6-5 combines with J gene TRBJ1-1; 7 bases map to TRBD1. Losses at the gene ends were 8 bases for V and 4 bases for J; bases not matched to a gene: 7. Germline values: CDR1 MNHEY, CDR2 SVGAGI. This CDR3 has 13 residues. The CDR3 coding sequence is TGTGCCAGCGGTCCACAGGGGAGCACTGAAGCTTTCTTT. Protein sequence: CASGPQGSTEAFF.

CDR3 region: CASSPYFGGQETQYF. Here the CDR3 DNA reads TGTGCCAGCAGCCCCTACTTCGGGGGACAAGAGACCCAGTACTTC. The chain combines TRBV9 with TRBJ2-5; possible D gene TRBD2, 6 bases. The germline V gene encodes CDR1 SGDLS and CDR2 YYNGEE. This CDR3 is 15 amino acids long. V shed 4 bases and J shed 2 bases, with 15 bases lying between them.

This clone was observed a handful of times. The chain recombines TRBV5-1 with TRBJ2-3; 9 nucleotides match TRBD2. CDR1 is SGHRS, CDR2 YFSETQ, per germline. The trim removed 4 bases at V and 2 bases at J, leaving 2 bases unmatched. The CDR3 runs 14 residues. In DNA, the CDR3 is TGCGCCAGCAGCGTAGCGGGGGACACAGATACGCAGTATTTT. Encoded protein: CASSVAGDTDTQYF.

The chain joins TRBV2 to TRBJ2-7, with 7 bases fitting TRBD1. Germline loops: CDR1 SNHLY, CDR2 FYNNEI. Trimming at V came to 6 bases and at J to 1 base, leaving 6 bases not matched to a gene. CDR3 length equals 14 residues. The CDR3 reads CASRSRTGSYEQYF. The CDR3 DNA sequence: TGTGCCAGCAGATCAAGGACAGGTTCCTACGAGCAGTACTTC.

The J gene is TRBJ2-7, the V gene TRBV6-5; 7 bases agree with TRBD1. Germline lookup yields CDR1 MNHEY and CDR2 SVGAGI. Trimming cost V 6 bases and J 7 bases; bases outside gene matches: 12. This CDR3 spans 14 amino acids. The CDR3 DNA reads TGTGCCAGCAGCTCCCCGGGACAGATAGGGGAGCAGTACTTC. This codes for CASSSPGQIGEQYF.

The chain is built from TRBV4-2 and TRBJ2-3, with 8 bases matching TRBD2. There are 15 residues in the CDR3. Germline assignment: CDR1 LGHNA and CDR2 YNFKEQ. V shed 4 bases and J 0 bases; nucleotides not matched to a gene: 3. In nucleotides, the CDR3 is TGTGCCAGCAGCCTCGGGGGGGGCAGCACAGATACGCAGTATTTT. It encodes CASSLGGGSTDTQYF.

The genes are TRBV6-5 and TRBJ1-1; TRBD1 aligns across 8 bases. In germline, CDR1 is MNHEY, CDR2 SVGAGI. J was trimmed by 1 base and V by 4 bases; bases with no gene match: 5. The CDR3 consists of 15 residues. CDR3 sequence reads: CASSSGTGANTEAFF. CDR3 bases: TGTGCCAGCAGTTCCGGGACAGGCGCGAACACTGAAGCTTTCTTT.

This clone was seen more than once but under ten times. CDR3 region: CASSLLTGELFF. DNA of the CDR3: TGTGCCAGCAGCTTACTTACCGGGGAGCTGTTTTTT. The chain couples TRBV7-2 to TRBJ2-2; D is unclear. Germline-derived CDR1 and CDR2 are SGHTA and FQGNSA. Trimming took off 2 bases at V and 5 bases at J, with 3 bases between the two ends. This CDR3 has 12 amino acids.

Only a few counts were recorded for this clone. In the same sample, other DNA sequences code for this CDR3. The chain employs TRBV7-9 and TRBJ2-3; 12 bases agree with TRBD2. The CDR3 runs to 15 residues. The V and J ends lost 6 bases and 3 bases, in that order; junction bases with no gene match: 4. Per the germline V gene, CDR1 is SEHNR and CDR2 is FQNEAQ (reference sequence). In DNA, the CDR3 is TGTGCCAGCAGTCCTAGCGGGGGGGGAACAGATACGCAGTATTTT. Amino acids: CASSPSGGGTDTQYF. Together with reference TRBV7-9 and TRBJ2-3, the CDR3 gives the full variable domain: DTGVSQNPRHKITKRGQNVTFRCDPISEHNRLYWYRQTLGQGPEFLTYFQNEAQLEKSRLLSDRFSAERPKGSFSTLEIQRTEQGDSAMYLCASSPSGGGTDTQYFGPGTRLTVL.